The 15 T cell receptor beta chains below come from one sample, sequenced in a study of shared clonotypes between healthy human individuals. The repertoire was sequenced with immunoSEQ multiplex PCR; TCRdb's copy has only in-frame clones and lacks some. The sample holds approximately 980,000 clones, 76% seen once. Sequenced material: memory CD4+ T cells sorted from blood. As for subset: CD45RA-negative fraction. These receptor sequences come from a man aged 18 to 30 in good health.

CDR3 coding DNA: TGCGCCAGCAGCTTAGACAGTACACCCCAGGGCGTAGCTTTCTTT. It codes for CASSLDSTPQGVAFF. The V and J genes are TRBV5-1 and TRBJ1-1, with D possibly being TRBD1 (5 bases). In germline, CDR1 is SGHRS, CDR2 YFSETQ. Trimming pared 2 bases from V and 10 bases from J, leaving 21 bases between. The CDR3 length is 15 residues.

This clone was counted ten times or more. The chain uses TRBV5-6 and TRBJ1-5; 7 bases line up with TRBD1. The CDR3 extends over 14 amino acids. Trimming removed 3 bases from V and 5 bases from J; junction bases left unmatched: 5. The germline CDR1 and CDR2 sequences are SGHDT and YYEEEE. The CDR3 loop reads CASSSRQGYQPQHF. The CDR3 DNA reads TGTGCCAGCAGCTCCCGACAGGGCTATCAGCCCCAGCATTTT.

This clone was found once. The rearrangement uses TRBV4-1 and TRBJ2-2, with D maybe TRBD2 (5 bases). Between the trimmed V and J ends, which lost 0 bases and 1 base, there was a span of 12 bases. The CDR3 consists of 17 residues. Germline V gene sequence: CDR1 MGHRA, CDR2 YSYEKL. The chain's CDR3 is CASSQDARRRNTGELFF. CDR3 sequence (DNA): TGCGCCAGCAGCCAAGATGCGCGGAGGCGGAACACCGGGGAGCTGTTTTTT.

This rearrangement joins TRBV28 to TRBJ1-2, with unresolved D. CDR3 size: 14 residues. Between the trimmed V and J ends, which lost 10 bases and 5 bases, there was a span of 20 bases. In germline, CDR1 is MDHEN, CDR2 SYDVKM. The CDR3: CATTPRKFSYGYTF. The DNA for the CDR3 is TGTGCCACCACCCCCCGGAAGTTCTCTTATGGCTACACCTTC.

The rearrangement joins TRBV5-8 to TRBJ2-5; TRBD1 might be the D (6 bases). V shed 2 bases and J shed 0 bases, with 14 bases lying between them. The CDR3 sequence is 16 residues long. Germline V gene data show CDR1 as SGHTS and CDR2 as YDEGEE. The CDR3 region has the DNA TGTGCCAGCAGCTTTCTGCAGGGGCTAAACCAAGAGACCCAGTACTTC. It translates to CASSFLQGLNQETQYF.

The chain couples TRBV5-1 to TRBJ1-3, with a tentative D call TRBD1 (6 bases). V lost 4 bases, J lost 2 bases, and 13 bases lay in between. This CDR3 region has 15 residues. CDR1 SGHRS and CDR2 YFSETQ come from the germline V gene. CDR3 DNA: TGCGCCAGCAGCATGGCAGGGGCAACTGGAAACACCATATATTTT. As protein: CASSMAGATGNTIYF.

The chain couples TRBV7-9 to TRBJ2-5; 9 nucleotides match TRBD1. The ends lost 5 bases at V and 4 bases at J; junction bases unmatched: 8. The CDR3 length is 15 residues. CDR1 SEHNR and CDR2 FQNEAQ come from the germline V gene (reference sequence). The CDR3 sequence is CASSPGTGTGETQYF. Written as DNA, the CDR3 is TGTGCCAGCAGCCCCGGGACAGGGACGGGAGAGACCCAGTACTTC. Variable domain in full (rest from reference TRBV7-9 and TRBJ2-5): DTGVSQNPRHKITKRGQNVTFRCDPISEHNRLYWYRQTLGQGPEFLTYFQNEAQLEKSRLLSDRFSAERPKGSFSTLEIQRTEQGDSAMYLCASSPGTGTGETQYFGPGTRLLVL.

As concerns this clone: A much larger clone lies one base from this, so it may be a read error. This rearrangement joins TRBV7-2 to TRBJ2-2; D possibly corresponds to TRBD2 (6 bases). V shed 3 bases and J shed 1 base, with 6 bases lying between them. Germline V lookup: CDR1 SGHTA, CDR2 FQGNSA. This CDR3 contains 14 residues. The CDR3 region has the DNA TGTGCCAGCAGCTTCGGGGGGAACACCGGGGAGCTGTTTTTT. Translated, it gives CASSFGGNTGELFF.

The rearrangement links TRBV4-3 to TRBJ1-1; D may be TRBD1 (6 bases). This CDR3 contains 16 residues. V was cut by 0 bases and J by 4 bases, with 15 bases left in between. Germline V gene lookup returns CDR1 LGHNA and CDR2 YSLEER. In nucleotides, the CDR3 is TGCGCCAGCAGCCAAGATTATTCGGGGGCCAGCACTGAAGCTTTCTTT. Translation: CASSQDYSGASTEAFF.

This chain connects TRBV6-1 to TRBJ2-3; TRBD2 agrees at 11 bases. Germline CDR1 MNHNS, CDR2 SASEGT. J was trimmed by 6 bases and V by 7 bases; bases with no gene match: 9. The CDR3 extends over 15 amino acids. CDR3 in DNA: TGTGCCAGCATAACTAGCGGGGGACGGGGGGATACGCAGTATTTT. Translated: CASITSGGRGDTQYF.

This clone was seen only once. The V and J genes are TRBV5-6 and TRBJ1-5; D gene ambiguous. This CDR3 region has 15 residues. The ends were cut back, 3 bases at V and 0 bases at J, with 10 bases in the middle. CDR1 is SGHDT, CDR2 YYEEEE, per germline. Written as DNA, the CDR3 is TGTGCCAGCAGCTCTCTGGAGGGTAGCAATCAGCCCCAGCATTTT. Translating gives CASSSLEGSNQPQHF. The full variable domain, completed using reference TRBV5-6 and TRBJ1-5, is DAGVTQSPTHLIKTRGQQVTLRCSPKSGHDTVSWYQQALGQGPQFIFQYYEEEERQRGNFPDRFSGHQFPNYSSELNVNALLLGDSALYLCASSSLEGSNQPQHFGDGTRLSIL.

This clone was detected ten times or more. Here the CDR3 DNA reads TGTGCCAGCAGTTTAACCGGGGCGGACGGATATGGCTACACCTTC. It is translated as CASSLTGADGYGYTF. This rearrangement joins TRBV28 to TRBJ1-2; possible D gene TRBD1, 5 bases. The CDR3 extends over 15 amino acids. The germline V gene has CDR1 MDHEN and CDR2 SYDVKM. Trimming cost V 2 bases and J 5 bases, with 15 bases left between them.

V gene TRBV7-2 combines with J gene TRBJ2-2; D possibly matches TRBD1 or TRBD2 (5 bases each). The germline CDR1 and CDR2 sequences are SGHTA and FQGNSA. V lost 1 base to trimming and J lost 5 bases, with 11 bases between them. This CDR3 is 15 amino acids long. CDR3 loop: CASSLVAGRTGELFF. Written as DNA, the CDR3 is TGTGCCAGCAGCTTAGTTGCAGGGAGAACCGGGGAGCTGTTTTTT.

This clone was found a few times. Other DNA sequences in this sample translate to the same CDR3. The chain is built from TRBV5-1 and TRBJ2-7; 7 nucleotides match TRBD1. Germline values: CDR1 SGHRS, CDR2 YFSETQ. This CDR3 spans 16 amino acids. V gave up 0 bases and J gave up 0 bases; unmatched junction bases: 6. The CDR3 nucleotides read TGCGCCAGCAGCTTGGTCGGTGGGACAGCCTCCTACGAGCAGTACTTC. This gives the protein CASSLVGGTASYEQYF.

This clone was seen once. This rearrangement joins TRBV23-1 to TRBJ2-5, with D perhaps matching TRBD1 (6 bases). TRBV23-1 is an open reading frame, and its role is uncertain. The V end was cut by 3 bases, the J end by 3 bases, with 20 bases between. This CDR3 comprises 17 residues. DNA of the CDR3: TGCGCCAGCAGTCACCATGCCCGCAGGGGAGTAGAAGAGACCCAGTACTTC. It codes for CASSHHARRGVEETQYF.